This TCR beta chain emerged from a study of blood T cells in healthy people across ages. This CDR3 spans 14 amino acids. In germline, CDR1 is MDHEN, CDR2 SYDVKM. V gave up 2 bases and J gave up 8 bases, with 10 bases separating them. PBMCs were isolated at a quantity of at least 7 million per sample. The authors ran a second PCR of about 7 to 11 cycles using a sample-barcoded 5' primer and a J-beta primer mix. TCRdb analysed the 5' RACE reads with MiXCR anew, one entry per CDR3 protein. The sample has about 800,000 distinct CDR3 sequences, 58% seen once. The sequencing input was blood. V gene TRBV28 combines with J gene TRBJ1-6; tentatively, D is TRBD1 (5 bases). The receptor's source is a man under 40 in good health. CDR3 protein: CASSLAGIYSPLHF. For the CDR3, the DNA is TGTGCCAGCAGTTTAGCAGGGATCTATTCACCCCTCCACTTT.